What follows are 30 T cell receptor beta chains derived from one specimen sequenced in a study of radiotherapy plus CTLA-4 blockade in lung cancer. Sequenced by immunoSEQ multiplex PCR; TCRdb stores in-frame clones only, minus some. Among about 97,000 clones listed, under 85% were seen once. Material: peripheral blood, obtained from a patient treated with radiotherapy plus ipilimumab. The receptors originated from a human donor with non-small cell lung cancer who had a partial response to radiotherapy plus ipilimumab. Some clones in this sample may be carry-over from other donors' samples.

This clone appeared a single time. This chain uses TRBV18 with TRBJ2-1, with TRBD2 identical over 7 bases. Germline CDR1 KGHSH, CDR2 LQKENI. The CDR3 is made up of 17 amino acids. Trimming at V came to 1 base and at J to 4 bases, leaving 10 bases not matched to a gene. The CDR3 is CASSPLQASGTYNEQFF. Written as DNA, the CDR3 is TGTGCCAGCTCACCACTTCAAGCGAGCGGGACTTACAATGAGCAGTTCTTC.

The chain couples TRBV28 to TRBJ2-2; D unclear. Trimming stripped 6 bases from V and 0 bases from J, with 20 bases between. CDR1 is MDHEN, CDR2 SYDVKM, per germline. CDR3 length equals 18 residues. The CDR3 DNA is TGTGCCAGCAGCCCTTTGGAGCCCCCTCGGGCGAACACCGGGGAGCTGTTTTTT. The encoded protein is CASSPLEPPRANTGELFF.

The rearrangement links TRBV12-1 to TRBJ1-3; TRBD1 is taken as the D call from the table, unchecked against the DNA. TRBV12-1 is a pseudogene. This CDR3 region has 15 residues. The CDR3 nucleotides read TGTGCCAGCAGCAACTCAGGGGGCTCTGGAAACACCATATATTTT. It specifies CASSNSGGSGNTIYF.

The chain has TRBV4-3 and TRBJ2-3; TRBD2 might be the D (6 bases). The V gene's germline CDR1 is LGHNA and CDR2 YSLEER. The V gene lost 0 bases and the J gene lost 6 bases, with 19 bases spanning the gap. The CDR3 spans 17 residues. The DNA of the CDR3 is TGCGCCAGCAGCCAAGATCCACTAGCTTTACGCGGGGATACGCAGTATTTT. Its protein product is CASSQDPLALRGDTQYF.

In this sample, this clone turned up a few times. This chain uses TRBV19 with TRBJ1-5; maybe TRBD1 (6 bases). CDR3 length equals 15 residues. Per germline, CDR1 LNHDA and CDR2 SQIVND (reference sequence). V was trimmed by 3 bases and J by 2 bases, leaving 11 bases between them. Written as DNA, the CDR3 is TGTGCCAGTAGTATGGGGGCAAGGGGCAATCAGCCCCAGCATTTT. Translating gives CASSMGARGNQPQHF.

The chain links TRBV15 to TRBJ2-5, with 7 nucleotides matching TRBD1. The ends lost 9 bases at V and 5 bases at J; junction bases unmatched: 12. This CDR3 comprises 14 residues. The germline V gene has CDR1 LNHNV and CDR2 YYDKDF (reference sequence). For the CDR3, the DNA is TGTGCCACTGCAAGGGGGCGGTCATCTGAGACCCAGTACTTC. Translated: CATARGRSSETQYF.

This sequence joins TRBV6-1 and TRBJ1-5, with 7 bases identical to TRBD1. The CDR3 is 17 residues long. V shed 4 bases, J shed 0 bases, and the junction held 9 bases outside the gene matches. Germline V gene sequence: CDR1 MNHNS, CDR2 SASEGT. The CDR3 DNA is TGTGCCAGCAGTGGTGGACAGGCGCTTTATAGCAATCAGCCCCAGCATTTT. Protein sequence: CASSGGQALYSNQPQHF.

This chain connects TRBV19 to TRBJ1-4; perhaps TRBD1 as D (5 bases). V lost 2 bases and J 5 bases, leaving 18 bases between the germline ends. Germline CDR1 reads LNHDA; CDR2 reads SQIVND (reference sequence). The CDR3 length is 17 residues. CDR3 DNA sequence: TGTGCCAGTAGTATATCTTCAGGCGGGGGATCAAATGAAAAACTGTTTTTT. Translation: CASSISSGGGSNEKLFF.

V and J are TRBV6-1 and TRBJ1-6; 11 nucleotides align to TRBD1. The CDR3 has 21 amino acids. The J segment lost 0 bases and the V segment lost 1 base, leaving 11 bases of the junction unmatched. Germline loops: CDR1 MNHNS, CDR2 SASEGT. CDR3 sequence (DNA): TGTGCCAGCAGTGAAGGATTTGGACAGGGGGCTCTTAGCTCCTATAATTCACCCCTCCACTTT. This gives the protein CASSEGFGQGALSSYNSPLHF.

V usage is TRBV5-1 and J usage is TRBJ2-2; 13 bases agree with TRBD2. V lost 2 bases and J lost 0; bases outside the gene matches: 7. This CDR3 is built from 19 residues. Germline values: CDR1 SGHRS, CDR2 YFSETQ. The CDR3 sequence: CASSFGLAGAPTNTGELFF. In nucleotides, the CDR3 is TGCGCCAGCAGCTTCGGACTAGCGGGGGCCCCAACGAACACCGGGGAGCTGTTTTTT.

The chain joins TRBV28 to TRBJ2-2; tentatively, D is TRBD2 (6 bases). Germline V lookup: CDR1 MDHEN, CDR2 SYDVKM. The CDR3 has 14 residues. Trimming cost V 7 bases and J 8 bases, with 17 bases left between them. The CDR3 DNA reads as TGTGCCAGCACCCTATCTGGGGGGACGGGGGAGCTGTTTTTT. It encodes CASTLSGGTGELFF.

The chain recombines TRBV18 with TRBJ1-5; D not certain. Trimming stripped 1 base from V and 4 bases from J, with 17 bases between. This CDR3 has 17 residues. CDR1 KGHSH and CDR2 LQKENI come from the germline V gene. DNA for the CDR3: TGTGCCAGCTCACCACGAAAAACCATAGGCGGAAATCAGCCCCAGCATTTT. Translation: CASSPRKTIGGNQPQHF.

This clone was found a few times. This rearrangement joins TRBV10-1 to TRBJ1-6; 10 nucleotides line up with TRBD1. V shed 4 bases and J 5 bases; nucleotides not matched to a gene: 2. Germline V gives CDR1 WNHNN, CDR2 SYGVQD (reference sequence). This CDR3 is built from 15 residues. DNA of the CDR3: TGCGCCAGCAGTGCTGGGACAGGGGATAATTCACCCCTCCACTTT. Its protein is CASSAGTGDNSPLHF.

The rearrangement links TRBV28 to TRBJ2-2, with 7 bases matching TRBD1. The germline V gene has CDR1 MDHEN and CDR2 SYDVKM. The junction had 10 bases not matched to a gene; V was cut back by 5 bases and J by 4 bases. The CDR3 loop spans 16 amino acids. The CDR3: CASSPTGVRITGELFF. DNA for the CDR3: TGTGCCAGCAGTCCTACAGGGGTTCGTATCACCGGGGAGCTGTTTTTT.

This chain links TRBV19 with TRBJ2-1, with D maybe TRBD2 (6 bases). Germline lookup yields CDR1 LNHDA and CDR2 SQIVND (reference sequence). CDR3 length equals 13 residues. The V end lost 3 bases, the J end lost 9 bases, and 12 bases lay between the germline ends. The CDR3 spells CASSMASVGEQFF. DNA for the CDR3: TGTGCCAGTAGTATGGCTAGCGTGGGTGAGCAGTTCTTC.

The chain links TRBV7-2 to TRBJ2-5; possibly TRBD1 for D (5 bases). The J call is in doubt because the DNA end fits TRBJ2-7 better. Germline V lookup: CDR1 SGHTA, CDR2 FQGNSA. The CDR3 has 15 residues. CDR3 residues: CASSLAIGAVYEQYF. CDR3 DNA sequence: TGTGCCAGCAGCTTAGCAATAGGGGCTGTCTACGAGCAGTACTTC.

This chain's CDR3 is CASSLVASGIGETQYF. The CDR3, as DNA: TGCGCCAGCAGCTTGGTGGCTAGCGGGATTGGGGAGACCCAGTACTTC. The J gene is TRBJ2-5, the V gene TRBV5-1; 9 bases agree with TRBD2. After removal of 0 bases from V and 5 bases from J, the junction contained 8 bases not matched to a gene. Per germline, CDR1 SGHRS and CDR2 YFSETQ. The CDR3 extends over 16 amino acids.

The rearrangement links TRBV11-2 to TRBJ2-5; TRBD1 is a possible D gene (5 bases). This CDR3 comprises 14 residues. V was cut by 2 bases and J by 2 bases, with 9 bases left in between. Germline loops: CDR1 SGHAT, CDR2 FQNNGV. CDR3 DNA: TGTGCCAGCAGCTTACCCAGGGCACAAGAGACCCAGTACTTC. It is translated as CASSLPRAQETQYF.

The V call is TRBV6-4, the J call TRBJ1-2; 9 bases agree with TRBD1. Germline V lookup: CDR1 MRHNA, CDR2 SNTAGT. This CDR3 is 14 amino acids long. V dropped 5 bases and J dropped 7; count of bases not matched to a gene: 8. The DNA for the CDR3 is TGTGCCAGCAGTTTCACAGGGGGCGCTGCTGGCTACACCTTC. Amino acid sequence: CASSFTGGAAGYTF.

As to this clone: Different DNA sequences within this sample yield the same CDR3. The genes are TRBV4-2 and TRBJ2-3; 9 positions agree with TRBD1. V trimming: 4 bases; J trimming: 3 bases; junction bases outside the gene matches: 2. Germline CDR1 is LGHNA and CDR2 is YNFKEQ. CDR3 length: 14 amino acids. The CDR3 nucleotides read TGTGCCAGCAGCCGGGACAGGGTGACAGATACGCAGTATTTT. It encodes CASSRDRVTDTQYF.

The chain has TRBV28 and TRBJ1-2, with 8 bases aligning to TRBD1. The CDR3 totals 14 residues. Germline CDR1 reads MDHEN; CDR2 reads SYDVKM. Trimming took 6 bases from V and 6 from J; bases not matched to a gene: 9. In nucleotides, the CDR3 is TGTGCCAGCAGCCCCCCCGGACAGGGCCATGGCTACACCTTC. It encodes CASSPPGQGHGYTF.

This clone has just a few counts. V is TRBV2 and J is TRBJ1-2; D perhaps matches TRBD1 (5 bases). The CDR3 spans 15 residues. The V gene's germline CDR1 is SNHLY and CDR2 FYNNEI. The V and J ends lost 2 bases and 3 bases respectively, with 13 bases between them. The CDR3 bases are TGTGCCAGCAGTGAAAAGGGTTCCAGGGACTATGGCTACACCTTC. Protein sequence: CASSEKGSRDYGYTF.

This clone was seen only a few times. V is TRBV12-5 and J is TRBJ2-1, with TRBD2 identical over 7 bases. The CDR3 is 17 residues long. The junction had 14 bases not matched to a gene; V was cut back by 5 bases and J by 4 bases. Germline CDR1 is LGHNT and CDR2 is FRNRAP. Here the CDR3 reads CASGLGVVAGVYNEQFF. For the CDR3, the DNA is TGTGCTAGTGGTCTCGGGGTTGTCGCGGGGGTGTACAATGAGCAGTTCTTC.

The V and J genes are TRBV28 and TRBJ1-2, with unresolved D. The CDR3 runs 12 residues. The V and J ends lost 6 bases and 10 bases respectively, with 15 bases between them. Germline assignment: CDR1 MDHEN and CDR2 SYDVKM. The CDR3: CASSISPGSYTF. The DNA for the CDR3 is TGTGCCAGCAGCATCTCACCGGGATCCTACACCTTC.

This clone was counted once. The chain couples TRBV5-4 to TRBJ1-1; 9 positions agree with TRBD1. The J segment lost 0 bases and the V segment lost 3 bases, leaving 3 bases of the junction unmatched. Germline V gene lookup returns CDR1 SGHNT and CDR2 YYREEE (reference sequence). The CDR3 is made up of 15 amino acids. CDR3 bases: TGTGCCAGCAGCTACGACAGGGGGATGAACACTGAAGCTTTCTTT. Translated: CASSYDRGMNTEAFF.

The V call is TRBV30, the J call TRBJ2-3; the D gene is possibly TRBD1 (6 bases). The germline V gene has CDR1 GTSNPN and CDR2 SVGIG (reference sequence). Trimming stripped 5 bases from V and 1 base from J, with 10 bases between. This CDR3 contains 13 residues. CDR3 amino acids: CAWGGGGTDTQYF. As DNA, the CDR3 is TGTGCCTGGGGGGGCGGAGGCACAGATACGCAGTATTTT.

The V gene is TRBV11-2, the J gene TRBJ2-5; D perhaps matches TRBD1 (6 bases). The germline gives CDR1 SGHAT, CDR2 FQNNGV. The CDR3 sequence is 13 residues long. Deletions cut 5 bases from V and 1 base from J, with 8 bases between. DNA for the CDR3: TGTGCCAGCAGCCAGGGGCCCCAAGAGACCCAGTACTTC. It encodes CASSQGPQETQYF. Drawing the rest from reference TRBV11-2 and TRBJ2-5, the complete variable domain is EAGVAQSPRYKIIEKRQSVAFWCNPISGHATLYWYQQILGQGPKLLIQFQNNGVVDDSQLPKDRFSAERLKGVDSTLKIQPAKLEDSAVYLCASSQGPQETQYFGPGTRLLVL.

Of note for this clone: An end of the junction differs from the germline gene, which may be a read error. The chain joins TRBV4-2 to TRBJ2-1; D gene ambiguous. Germline lookup yields CDR1 LGHNA and CDR2 YNFKEQ. CDR3 length equals 16 residues. The CDR3, as DNA: TGTGCCAGCAGCAAAGACCCTCGGAATTGGCAGGATGAGCAGTTCTTC. Its translation is CASSKDPRNWQDEQFF.

The chain uses TRBV27 and TRBJ2-6, with 12 bases identical to TRBD1. The ends lost 2 bases at V and 4 bases at J; junction bases unmatched: 12. Germline V gene sequence: CDR1 MNHEY, CDR2 SMNVEV (reference sequence). The CDR3 extends over 20 amino acids. The CDR3 DNA follows: TGTGCCAGCAGTTTAAGGTACCGGGACAGGGGGCTGAGGGGGGCCAACGTCCTGACTTTC. It encodes CASSLRYRDRGLRGANVLTF. Full variable domain (remainder filled in from reference TRBV27 and TRBJ2-6): EAQVTQNPRYLITVTGKKLTVTCSQNMNHEYMSWYRQDPGLGLRQIYYSMNVEVTDKGDVPEGYKVSRKEKRNFPLILESPSPNQTSLYFCASSLRYRDRGLRGANVLTFGAGSRLTVL.

This rearrangement joins TRBV11-3 to TRBJ1-4; possible D gene TRBD1, 6 bases. Germline CDR1 and CDR2: SGHNT and YENEEA. This CDR3 spans 16 amino acids. The V end lost 1 base, the J end lost 5 bases, and 14 bases lay between the germline ends. The CDR3 sequence: CASSLGTGTQNEKLFF. The DNA for the CDR3 is TGTGCCAGCAGCTTAGGGACCGGGACACAGAATGAAAAACTGTTTTTT. Full variable domain (missing parts from reference TRBV11-3 and TRBJ1-4): EAGVVQSPRYKIIEKKQPVAFWCNPISGHNTLYWYLQNLGQGPELLIRYENEEAVDDSQLPKDRFSAERLKGVDSTLKIQPAELGDSAVYLCASSLGTGTQNEKLFFGSGTQLSVL.